A single sample gave rise to the 2 T cell receptor beta chains below, sequenced in a study of CD8+ T cells in alopecia areata. Treatment indicated: oral pan-JAK inhibitor, 5-10 mg twice daily. After isolation, RNA underwent reverse transcription to generate cDNA as the sequencing template. TCRdb's copy holds only in-frame clones and misses some; the assay was immunoSEQ multiplex PCR. The profile shows around 99,000 clones, 65% to 85% of them singletons. This specimen consisted of CD8+ T cells sorted from blood, obtained at week 24, from a patient treated with tofacitinib. These receptors were collected from a human donor with alopecia areata.

This chain links TRBV7-9 with TRBJ2-1; 9 nucleotides agree with TRBD2. The V and J ends lost 5 bases and 6 bases, in that order; junction bases with no gene match: 11. The CDR3 has 16 residues. Germline V gene data show CDR1 as SEHNR and CDR2 as FQNEAQ (reference sequence). The CDR3 DNA reads TGTGCCAGCAGCACAACCGGGACTAGCCTTGGCAATGAGCAGTTCTTC. Amino acid sequence: CASSTTGTSLGNEQFF.

The chain uses TRBV5-4 and TRBJ1-1; D unresolved. V lost 3 bases, J lost 4 bases, and 10 bases lay in between. CDR1 is SGHNT, CDR2 YYREEE, per germline (reference sequence). This CDR3 region has 13 residues. For the CDR3, the DNA is TGTGCCAGCAGCTGGAGCGGTAGCACTGAAGCTTTCTTT. Its translation: CASSWSGSTEAFF.